The present T cell receptor beta chain was sequenced within a study of graft-versus-host responses after intestinal transplantation. This clone was found once. No antigen is known for it. This CDR3 is built from 13 residues. Trimming removed 6 bases at V and 5 bases at J, with 8 bases between. Germline lookup yields CDR1 MGHDK and CDR2 SYGVNS. Data came from immunoSEQ multiplex PCR; TCRdb stores just in-frame clones and leaves some out. This table has 84,000 or so clones, approximately 92% appearing once. Sequenced here: unstimulated CD4+ T cells sorted from spleen or lymph node cells, sampled before intestinal transplant. The source is a human donor who received an intestinal transplant. The chain joins TRBV25-1 to TRBJ1-6; tentative D call: TRBD1 (5 bases). CDR3 loop: CASRDTNNSPLHF. The CDR3 DNA follows: TGTGCCAGCAGGGACACGAATAATTCACCCCTCCACTTT.